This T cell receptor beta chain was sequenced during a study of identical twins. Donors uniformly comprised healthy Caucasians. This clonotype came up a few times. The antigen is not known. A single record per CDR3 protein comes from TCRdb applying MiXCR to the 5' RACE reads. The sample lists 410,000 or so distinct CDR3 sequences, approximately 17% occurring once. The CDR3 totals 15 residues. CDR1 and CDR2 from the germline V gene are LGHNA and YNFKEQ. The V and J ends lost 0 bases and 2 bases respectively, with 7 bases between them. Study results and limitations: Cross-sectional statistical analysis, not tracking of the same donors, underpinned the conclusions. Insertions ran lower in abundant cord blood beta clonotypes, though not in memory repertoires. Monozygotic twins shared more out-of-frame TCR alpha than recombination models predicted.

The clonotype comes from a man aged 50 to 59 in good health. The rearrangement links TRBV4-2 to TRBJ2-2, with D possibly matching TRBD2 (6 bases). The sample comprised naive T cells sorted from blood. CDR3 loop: CASSQEEGNTGELFF. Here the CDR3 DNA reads TGTGCCAGCAGCCAAGAGGAGGGTAACACCGGGGAGCTGTTTTTT.